The clone carrying this T cell receptor beta chain was seen more than once but under ten times. The CDR3 runs to 20 residues. Trimming at V came to 0 bases and at J to 0 bases, leaving 10 bases not matched to a gene. Germline V gene data show CDR1 as MGHRA and CDR2 as YSYEKL. This sample is part of a study of blood T cells in healthy people across ages. Then a second PCR, running about 6 to 12 cycles, was carried out with a sample-barcoded 5' primer and a J-beta primer mix. A single record per CDR3 protein comes from TCRdb applying MiXCR to the 5' RACE reads. Altogether about 1.4 million distinct CDR3 sequences are present, 55% to 75% being singletons, with the ten largest covering 6.7%.

The chain couples TRBV4-1 to TRBJ2-1, with 11 nucleotides matching TRBD2. This receptor was identified in a man between 18 and 35 years old in good health. Sequenced input: blood. The CDR3 DNA follows: TGCGCCAGCAGCCAAGATTTTCTAGCGGGAGGTCAGCCCTCCTACAATGAGCAGTTCTTC. It translates to CASSQDFLAGGQPSYNEQFF.